What follows describes a single T cell receptor (beta chain). Measured with immunoSEQ multiplex PCR; TCRdb has only the in-frame clones, and not every one. The table lists approximately 720,000 clones, about two thirds of them singletons. V was cut by 3 bases and J by 4 bases, with 9 bases left in between. This CDR3 spans 12 amino acids. CDR1 is SQVTM and CDR2 is ANQGSEA in the germline V gene. The data are from a study of shared clonotypes between healthy human individuals. This receptor was obtained from a woman between 25 and 40 years old in good health. Sequenced sample: memory CD4+ T cells sorted from blood. Subset specified: CD45RA-negative fraction. The chain links TRBV29-1 to TRBJ1-2, with D hard to call. The CDR3 region is CSVEKPSYGYTF. CDR3 bases: TGCAGCGTTGAGAAACCCAGCTATGGCTACACCTTC.